This TCR beta chain was sequenced for a study of yellow fever vaccine responses in identical twins. To note about this clonotype: Antigen specificity is unknown.

Using its own MiXCR run on the RT-PCR reads, TCRdb lists one record per CDR3 protein. The table has about 6,900 distinct CDR3 sequences, roughly 84% seen once. General study results and limits: Reportedly, twins showed a vaccine T cell response that looked partly convergent and partly personalized.

The CDR3 has 16 amino acids. The V end was cut by 0 bases, the J end by 4 bases, with 15 bases between. The germline CDR1 and CDR2 sequences are MGHRA and YSYEKL. The chain is built from TRBV4-1 and TRBJ1-2; possible D gene TRBD1, 5 bases. This material consisted of T cells from blood (PBMCs), unsorted or a sorted subset (not recorded which), taken before or after yellow fever vaccination (not recorded which). The origin of this receptor is a woman in her late teens or twenties who received the yellow fever vaccine. The CDR3 nucleotides read TGCGCCAGCAGCCAAGATCGTGGGGCAGAGGTCTATGGCTACACCTTC. Translating gives CASSQDRGAEVYGYTF.